The present T cell receptor (beta chain) was sequenced within a study of CD8 T cells in Susac syndrome. Random hexamers primed reverse transcription of about 0.5 to 1 ug RNA. The authors amplified TCR beta CDR3 across 54 Vbeta and 13 Jbeta using immunoSEQ multiplex PCR. TCRdb re-analysed the immunoSEQ multiplex PCR reads in MiXCR, keeping a single row per CDR3 protein. The sample includes some 180,000 distinct CDR3 sequences, 85% to 95% of them seen just once. This CDR3 is built from 12 residues. The germline CDR1 and CDR2 sequences are MNHEY and SMNVEV (reference sequence). The V gene lost 4 bases and the J gene lost 4 bases, with 7 bases spanning the gap. The T cells that were sequenced for TCR beta were CD8+ and CD4+ cells from blood. This clonotype was detected only once.

The sample was CD4+ T cells from PBMCs. This TCR was sampled from a human donor in good health. The V gene is TRBV27, the J gene TRBJ1-2; no clear D gene. The CDR3 nucleotides are TGTGCCAGCAGTTCTACTAGCTATGGCTACACCTTC. Amino acid sequence: CASSSTSYGYTF.